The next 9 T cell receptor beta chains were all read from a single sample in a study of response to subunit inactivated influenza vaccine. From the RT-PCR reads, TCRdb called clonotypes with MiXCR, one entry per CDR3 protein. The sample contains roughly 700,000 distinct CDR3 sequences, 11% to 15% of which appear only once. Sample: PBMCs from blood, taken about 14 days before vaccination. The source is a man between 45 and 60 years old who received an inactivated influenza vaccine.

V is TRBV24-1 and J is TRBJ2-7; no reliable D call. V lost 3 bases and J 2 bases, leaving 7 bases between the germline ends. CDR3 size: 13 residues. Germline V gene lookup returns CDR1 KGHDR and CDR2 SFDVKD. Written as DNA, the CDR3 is TGTGCCACCAGTGATCACAGAGCCTACGAGCAGTACTTC. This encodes CATSDHRAYEQYF.

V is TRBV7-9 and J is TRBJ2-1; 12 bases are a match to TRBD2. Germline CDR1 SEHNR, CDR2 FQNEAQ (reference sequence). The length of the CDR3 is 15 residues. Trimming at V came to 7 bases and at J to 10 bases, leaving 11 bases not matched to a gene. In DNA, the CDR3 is TGTGCCAGCACCGACCTAGCGGGAGGGCCTGGAGAGCAGTTCTTC. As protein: CASTDLAGGPGEQFF.

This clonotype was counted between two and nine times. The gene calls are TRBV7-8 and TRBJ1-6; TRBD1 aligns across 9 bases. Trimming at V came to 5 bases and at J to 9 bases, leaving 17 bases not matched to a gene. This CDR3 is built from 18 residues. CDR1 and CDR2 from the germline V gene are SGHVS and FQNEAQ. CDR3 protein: CASSLGAAPGTGISPLHF. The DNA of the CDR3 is TGTGCCAGCAGCCTGGGGGCCGCCCCGGGGACAGGGATTTCACCCCTCCACTTT.

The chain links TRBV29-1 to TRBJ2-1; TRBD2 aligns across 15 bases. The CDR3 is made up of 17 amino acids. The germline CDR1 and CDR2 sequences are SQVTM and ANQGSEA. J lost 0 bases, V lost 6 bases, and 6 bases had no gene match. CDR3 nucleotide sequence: TGCAGCGTGGGACTAGCGGGGGGACAGAGCTCCTACAATGAGCAGTTCTTC. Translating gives CSVGLAGGQSSYNEQFF.

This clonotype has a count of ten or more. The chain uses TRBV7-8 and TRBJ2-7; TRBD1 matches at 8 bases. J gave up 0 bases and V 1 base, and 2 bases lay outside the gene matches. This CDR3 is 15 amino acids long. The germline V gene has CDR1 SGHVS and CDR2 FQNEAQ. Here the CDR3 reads CASSLVTGGSYEQYF. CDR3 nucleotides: TGTGCCAGCAGCTTAGTCACAGGGGGCTCCTACGAGCAGTACTTC.

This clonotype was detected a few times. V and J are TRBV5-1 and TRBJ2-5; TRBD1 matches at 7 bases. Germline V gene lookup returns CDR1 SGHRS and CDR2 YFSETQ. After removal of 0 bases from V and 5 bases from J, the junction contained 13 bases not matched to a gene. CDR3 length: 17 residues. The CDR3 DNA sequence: TGCGCCAGCAGCTTGGGCCCTCGACAGGGAATGGGTGAGACCCAGTACTTC. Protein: CASSLGPRQGMGETQYF.

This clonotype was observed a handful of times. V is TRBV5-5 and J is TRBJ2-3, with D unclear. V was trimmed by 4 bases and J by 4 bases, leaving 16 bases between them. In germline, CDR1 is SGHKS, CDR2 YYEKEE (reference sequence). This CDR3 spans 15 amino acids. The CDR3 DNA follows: TGTGCCAGCAGCCCTCGCCCTACAGAGTCAGATACGCAGTATTTT. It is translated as CASSPRPTESDTQYF.

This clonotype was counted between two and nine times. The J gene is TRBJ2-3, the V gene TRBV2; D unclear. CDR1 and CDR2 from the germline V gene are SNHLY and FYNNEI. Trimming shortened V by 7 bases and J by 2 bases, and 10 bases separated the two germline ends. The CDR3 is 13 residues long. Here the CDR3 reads CASTVEYTDTQYF. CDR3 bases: TGTGCCAGCACGGTGGAATACACAGATACGCAGTATTTT.

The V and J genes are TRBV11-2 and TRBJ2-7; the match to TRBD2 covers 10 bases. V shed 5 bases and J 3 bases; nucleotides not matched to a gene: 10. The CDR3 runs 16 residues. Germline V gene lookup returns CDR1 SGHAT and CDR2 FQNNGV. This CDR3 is CASSPRLAGLNYEQYF. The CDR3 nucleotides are TGTGCCAGCAGCCCCCGACTAGCGGGCCTAAACTACGAGCAGTACTTC.